The source of this TCR beta chain is a study of PD-1 blockade in mismatch repair-deficient tumors. Trimming removed 10 bases from V and 7 bases from J, with 8 bases in between. The CDR3 has 9 residues. Germline values: CDR1 LGHDT, CDR2 YNNKEL (reference sequence). This table comes from immunoSEQ multiplex PCR, and its TCRdb copy is limited to in-frame clones, with some not included. The data contain approximately 130,000 clones, around 87% of them seen just once; the ten biggest clones take up around an eighth. This rearrangement joins TRBV3-1 (or the pseudogene TRBV3-2) to TRBJ2-7; D remains unclear. The sample consisted of peripheral blood, taken 44 weeks after starting pembrolizumab. The TCR originated in an adult with mismatch repair-deficient cancer. The CDR3 sequence is CATYREQYF. CDR3 DNA sequence: TGTGCCACGTACCGGGAGCAGTACTTC.